This T cell receptor (beta chain) is drawn from a study of metastatic and nonmetastatic thyroid tumors. Study overall: Both malignant and benign thyroid patients supplied peripheral blood and tumor or nodule tissue samples, across which the repertoires of these patients were then compared.

To note about this clone: This sequence may be a read error, since a much larger clone differs from it by one base.

None of the patients had undergone any treatment ahead of thyroid surgery. MiXCR re-clonotyped the PCR reads for TCRdb. Of about 70,000 clones listed, roughly 18% are singletons. The CDR3 loop spans 15 amino acids. Germline CDR1 is LGHNT and CDR2 is FRNRAP. This TCR derives from a female donor with papillary thyroid cancer or a benign thyroid nodule (not recorded which). Some clones in this sample may be carry-over from other donors' samples. The chain links TRBV12-5 to TRBJ2-1, with 8 bases identical to TRBD2. What was sequenced was blood. CDR3 DNA sequence: TGTGCTGGTGGTTTGATTTCGGGACTAGGGAATGAGCAGTTCTTC. Amino acids: CAGGLISGLGNEQFF.